This record looks at one TCR beta chain sequence and its context. These data belong to a study of T cell responses to AZD1222 COVID-19 vaccine. The germline CDR1 and CDR2 sequences are MNHEY and SVGEGT. The V end lost 2 bases, the J end lost 0 bases, and 9 bases lay between the germline ends. The CDR3 has 15 residues. Repertoires were generated with immunoSEQ multiplex PCR, while TCRdb's copy carries only in-frame clones and drops some. The table has about 150,000 clones, roughly nine tenths seen once; the top ten hold more than 3%. The V gene is TRBV6-2 or TRBV6-3, the J gene TRBJ2-3, with a tentative D call TRBD1 (5 bases). Sequencing was performed on peripheral blood, taken 28 days after the second AZD1222 dose. The source of this sequence is an adult who received the AZD1222 COVID-19 vaccine. DNA of the CDR3: TGTGCCAGCAGTTACCGACAGACTAGCACAGATACGCAGTATTTT. Translating it yields CASSYRQTSTDTQYF.